This TCR beta chain originates from a study of T cell responses to AZD1222 COVID-19 vaccine. Study-wide points: In a largely white British group with more females than males, clonal diversity was possibly underestimated. After two AZD1222 doses, spike-specific TCR breadth and depth rose versus day 0. Nearly half of unique spike-specific TCRs reportedly avoided B.1.351 and B.1.1.7 mutated regions. Across spike, vaccine-associated CD4 TCRs were found, dominant at 160-218 and 743-854.

This clone was seen just once. As yet, its antigen is unknown. TCRdb's table, derived via immunoSEQ multiplex PCR, lists solely in-frame clones and lacks some. The table has around 140,000 clones, 90% seen once; the top ten hold approximately 1.8%. Sequenced here: peripheral blood, sampled on day 0 of AZD1222 vaccination. This clonotype was obtained from an adult in good health.

In nucleotides, the CDR3 is TGTGCCAGCAGAGCTAGCGGGACGCGGAAGACCCAGTACTTC. It translates to CASRASGTRKTQYF. The J gene is TRBJ2-5, the V gene TRBV28; 9 positions match TRBD2. The germline V gene has CDR1 MDHEN and CDR2 SYDVKM. J was trimmed by 6 bases and V by 6 bases; bases with no gene match: 8. This CDR3 spans 14 amino acids.